This is a list of T cell receptor beta chains from one sample in a study of T-cell memory formation after mild COVID-19. MiXCR was run by TCRdb on the 5' RACE reads, yielding one entry per CDR3 protein. The table includes some 300,000 distinct CDR3 sequences, 20% to 25% detected once. The source material was PBMCs or a T cell subset sorted from them (not recorded which). The receptors shown here come from a man younger than 35 who had mild COVID-19 (a few samples of this study predate the infection). Cell type and time point are not known. Both conserved end residues are part of each CDR3. Only some rows state a clone size, as once, few, many or a class for expanded clones.

few	TRBV2	TRBJ2-7	CASTIGGGSYEQYF
.	TRBV7-9	TRBJ1-2	CASTRDRGSYGYTF
.	TRBV4-3	TRBJ1-1	CASSQESRENTEAFF
few	TRBV3-1	TRBJ1-1	CASSQKGNTEAFF
few	TRBV12-3/TRBV12-4	TRBJ1-2	CASSSWINGYTF
.	TRBV4-2	TRBJ2-1	CASSQNIGGAGEQFF
few	TRBV6-5	TRBJ1-2	CASTTHPWLSGYTF
few	TRBV4-1	TRBJ2-7	CASSQGSGSSYEQYF
.	TRBV4-1	TRBJ1-1	CASSQATGMNTEAFF
few	TRBV27	TRBJ2-1	CASSIFQPSKTNEQFF
.	TRBV6-6	TRBJ2-5	CASSDGLAGLETQYF
few	TRBV5-1	TRBJ1-1	CASSLVSGSTEAFF
.	TRBV20-1	TRBJ1-5	CSAYPPPNQPQHF
few	TRBV25-1	TRBJ2-3	CASGSGSSRRTDTQYF
.	TRBV5-1	TRBJ1-6	CASSLGTGVSPLHF
.	TRBV12-3/TRBV12-4	TRBJ1-4	CASRLTDRGKLFF
.	TRBV5-1	TRBJ2-1	CASSLVAGGENEQFF